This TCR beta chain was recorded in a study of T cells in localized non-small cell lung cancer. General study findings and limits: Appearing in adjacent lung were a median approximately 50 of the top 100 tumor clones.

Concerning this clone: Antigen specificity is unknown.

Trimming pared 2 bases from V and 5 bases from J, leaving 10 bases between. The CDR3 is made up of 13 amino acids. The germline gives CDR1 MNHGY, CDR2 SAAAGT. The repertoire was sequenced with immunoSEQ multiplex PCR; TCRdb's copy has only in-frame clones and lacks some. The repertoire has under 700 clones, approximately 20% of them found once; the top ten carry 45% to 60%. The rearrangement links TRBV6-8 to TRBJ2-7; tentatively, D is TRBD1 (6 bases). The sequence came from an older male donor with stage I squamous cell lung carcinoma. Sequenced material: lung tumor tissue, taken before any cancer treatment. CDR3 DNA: TGTGCCAGCAGTTACACGACAGGACACGAGCAGTACTTC. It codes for CASSYTTGHEQYF.